The 28 T cell receptor delta chains below all came from one sample that was sequenced in a study of gamma-delta T cells after stem cell transplantation. TCRdb re-called clones from the RT-PCR reads via CATT. The table includes some 5,800 delta-chain clones, around 1.9% detected once. What was sequenced was gamma-delta T cells. These receptors came from a human donor. It is not recorded whose cells these are; they may come from a transplant donor.

This clone occurred many times. The chain recombines TRDV2 with TRDJ1, with TRDD3 matching 8 bases. J gave up 2 bases and V 3 bases, and 10 bases lay outside the gene matches. From germline, CDR1 is GEAIGNYY and CDR2 EKD. The CDR3 loop spans 16 amino acids. CDR3 protein: CACDALGDPPTDKLIF. DNA for the CDR3: TGTGCCTGTGACGCCTTGGGGGATCCACCGACCGATAAACTCATCTTT.

About this clone: TCRdb's protein for this DNA is that of a much larger clone and differs from the translation at residue 4, likely a read error; the protein shown is the DNA translation. This chain joins TRDV2 and TRDJ1; 13 nucleotides align to TRDD3. J gave up 3 bases and V 6 bases, and 9 bases lay outside the gene matches. The germline gives CDR1 GEAIGNYY, CDR2 EKD. The CDR3 extends over 16 amino acids. The CDR3 DNA follows: TGTGCCTGTAACTCAGTACTGGGGGATACGCCCGATAAACTCATCTTT. Translating gives CACNSVLGDTPDKLIF.

This chain joins TRDV2 and TRDJ1; 12 nucleotides line up with TRDD3. Per germline, CDR1 GEAIGNYY and CDR2 EKD. Trimming at V came to 1 base and at J to 0 bases, leaving 2 bases not matched to a gene. This CDR3 is built from 16 residues. The CDR3 nucleotides are TGTGCCTGTGACACGCTGGGGGATACGTACACCGATAAACTCATCTTT. Its translation is CACDTLGDTYTDKLIF.

This clone was counted only a few times. This clone may be a read error of a much larger clone one base away. This specimen includes other DNA sequences encoding the same CDR3. The chain is built from TRDV2 and TRDJ1; TRDD3 matches 8 bases. Germline V gene data show CDR1 as GEAIGNYY and CDR2 as EKD. CDR3 length equals 16 residues. The CDR3 DNA sequence: TGTGCCTGTGACTTCCTGGGGGAGCCGTACACCGATAAGCTCATCTTT. Protein: CACDFLGEPYTDKLIF.

On this clone: TCRdb's entry gives the protein of a much larger clone, which mismatches this DNA's translation at residue 14, likely from a read error; the protein reported here is translated from the DNA. The gene calls are TRDV2 and TRDJ1, with TRDD3 matching 10 bases. The CDR3 runs 15 residues. Per germline, CDR1 GEAIGNYY and CDR2 EKD. The CDR3 reads CACDLLGDWTDKLTF. The CDR3 DNA is TGTGCCTGTGACTTACTGGGGGATTGGACCGATAAACTCACCTTT.

As regards this clone: The protein that TCRdb holds for this DNA derives from a much larger clone and differs from the translated DNA at residue 3, which likely indicates a read error; the protein shown here is translated from the DNA. This chain uses TRDV2 with TRDJ1, with D possibly TRDD3 on 5 matching bases. The CDR3 is made up of 15 amino acids. Germline V gene sequence: CDR1 GEAIGNYY, CDR2 EKD. This CDR3 reads CARDTLEGNTDKLIF. The CDR3, as DNA: TGTGCCCGTGACACCTTAGAGGGGAACACCGATAAACTCATCTTT.

This clone was seen more than once but under ten times. TCRdb assigns this DNA the protein of a much larger clone, which departs from its translation at residue 18; this likely reflects a read error, and the protein shown comes from translating the DNA. This rearrangement joins TRDV2 to TRDJ1, with 9 bases that match TRDD3. This CDR3 is built from 20 residues. Germline assignment: CDR1 GEAIGNYY and CDR2 EKD. CDR3 residues: CACDLLNPPKGDTETDKPIF. The DNA of the CDR3 is TGTGCCTGTGACCTACTAAACCCTCCTAAGGGGGATACTGAGACCGATAAACCCATCTTT.

This clone was seen more than once but under ten times. A read error likely explains why the TCRdb protein, taken from a much larger clone, differs from this DNA's translation at residue 4; the protein shown is translated from the DNA. The chain joins TRDV2 to TRDJ3, with 13 bases identical to TRDD3. J was trimmed by 4 bases and V by 5 bases; bases with no gene match: 16. CDR3 length: 21 amino acids. The germline V gene encodes CDR1 GEAIGNYY and CDR2 EKD. The CDR3, as DNA: TGTGCCTGTGGCACACTGGGGGATACGCGGTATTCGAGTTGGGACACCCGACAGATGTTTTTC. Protein product: CACGTLGDTRYSSWDTRQMFF.

This clone appeared a few times. TCRdb's protein, taken from a much larger clone, differs from this DNA's translation at residue 15, likely owing to a read error; the protein displayed comes from the DNA. The genes are TRDV2 and TRDJ1; 9 nucleotides agree with TRDD3. From germline, CDR1 is GEAIGNYY and CDR2 EKD. V dropped 3 bases and J dropped 3; count of bases not matched to a gene: 22. The CDR3 is 20 amino acids. CDR3 region: CACDLLNPPKGDTEADKLIF. CDR3 nucleotide sequence: TGTGCCTGTGACCTACTAAACCCTCCTAAGGGGGATACTGAGGCCGATAAACTCATCTTT.

To note about this clone: The translation of this DNA and the TCRdb protein of a much larger clone differ at residue 5, probably owing to a read error; the protein shown here is translated from the DNA. The rearrangement uses TRDV2 and TRDJ1, with 13 bases aligning to TRDD3. The junction had 19 bases not matched to a gene; V was cut back by 3 bases and J by 7 bases. The CDR3 contains 19 residues. Per germline, CDR1 GEAIGNYY and CDR2 EKD. CDR3 region: CACDPLLGDTRPSGGKLIF. The CDR3 region has the DNA TGTGCCTGTGACCCCTTACTGGGGGATACGCGCCCTTCAGGTGGTAAACTCATCTTT.

In its sample, this clone ranks as medium-sized (0.01 to 0.1%). This sample includes further DNA sequences coding for the same CDR3. V gene TRDV2 combines with J gene TRDJ1; 7 positions agree with TRDD3. The CDR3 extends over 16 amino acids. The trim removed 0 bases at V and 2 bases at J, leaving 8 bases unmatched. Germline V lookup: CDR1 GEAIGNYY, CDR2 EKD. The DNA for the CDR3 is TGTGCCTGTGACACCGTTGGTGGGGGACAAACCGATAAACTCATCTTT. It translates to CACDTVGGGQTDKLIF.

This clone was observed many times. A far larger clone is only one base removed, so a read error is likely. CDR3 nucleotide sequence: TGTGCCCGTGACAGACTCGGAACCGATAAACTCATCTTT. Its protein is CARDRLGTDKLIF. The genes are TRDV2 and TRDJ1; D is unclear. CDR1 GEAIGNYY and CDR2 EKD come from the germline V gene. The CDR3 has 13 amino acids.

Only a few counts were recorded for this clone. The protein TCRdb gives is from a much larger clone and does not agree with this DNA's translation at residue 4, likely a read error; the protein shown here comes from the DNA. The V and J genes are TRDV2 and TRDJ1; TRDD3 aligns across 9 bases. The length of the CDR3 is 17 residues. Germline V gene data show CDR1 as GEAIGNYY and CDR2 as EKD. CDR3 nucleotide sequence: TGTGCCTGTGGCACCGTACGGGGGATACAAGACACCGATAAACTCATCTTT. Amino acid sequence: CACGTVRGIQDTDKLIF.

In its sample, this clone was seen a few times. The chain uses TRDV2 and TRDJ1, with 13 positions matching TRDD3. There are 17 residues in the CDR3. The V gene's germline CDR1 is GEAIGNYY and CDR2 EKD. Trimming took 3 bases from V and 3 from J; bases not matched to a gene: 9. The chain's CDR3 is CACDSVLGDTQSDKLIF. CDR3 sequence (DNA): TGTGCCTGTGACTCAGTACTGGGGGATACGCAATCCGATAAACTCATCTTT.

This clone was counted only a few times. The V call is TRDV1, the J call TRDJ3; tentative D call: TRDD3 (6 bases). Trimming shortened V by 5 bases and J by 2 bases, and 19 bases separated the two germline ends. The CDR3 extends over 19 amino acids. The germline V gene encodes CDR1 TSWWSYY and CDR2 QGS. CDR3 loop: CALGKGGLSWAWDTRQMFF. As DNA, the CDR3 is TGTGCTCTTGGGAAGGGGGGACTTTCCTGGGCCTGGGACACCCGACAGATGTTTTTC.

The chain links TRDV2 to TRDJ1; 12 bases map to TRDD3. CDR3 size: 20 residues. Germline CDR1 and CDR2: GEAIGNYY and EKD. J lost 0 bases, V lost 3 bases, and 16 bases had no gene match. CDR3: CACDFITPGGYEGHTDKLIF. The CDR3 bases are TGTGCCTGTGACTTTATCACCCCTGGGGGATACGAGGGACACACCGATAAACTCATCTTT.

This clone was counted between two and nine times. Only one base separates this from a far larger clonotype, so it likely reflects a read error. At the DNA level, this CDR3 is encoded by other sequences in the same sample as well. The chain is built from TRDV2 and TRDJ1, with 7 bases fitting TRDD3. V was pared by 2 bases and J by 9 bases, with 29 bases of the junction left unmatched. This CDR3 contains 20 residues. The germline gives CDR1 GEAIGNYY, CDR2 EKD. The CDR3 sequence: CACDSLAALGINPGGDELIF. As DNA, the CDR3 is TGTGCCTGTGACAGTTTAGCCGCACTGGGGATCAACCCGGGCGGGGACGAACTCATCTTT.

With regard to this clone: TCRdb's protein for this DNA is that of a much larger clone and differs from the translation at residue 4, likely a read error; the protein shown is the DNA translation. The chain couples TRDV2 to TRDJ1; 8 bases align to TRDD3. CDR3 length: 15 amino acids. Germline CDR1 is GEAIGNYY and CDR2 is EKD. The CDR3 DNA reads as TGTGCCTGTGGCACCGTTGGGGGATACACCGATAAACTCATCTTT. It encodes CACGTVGGYTDKLIF.

This clone was counted a few times. One base away lies a much larger clone, so this may be a sequencing read error. Other DNA sequences in this specimen translate into the identical CDR3. This chain joins TRDV2 and TRDJ1, with TRDD3 matching 11 bases. Germline CDR1 GEAIGNYY, CDR2 EKD. The CDR3 length is 20 residues. The CDR3 coding sequence is TGTGCCTGTGATAGCCTTCCCTCTCTGCTGGGGGATACTAACACCGATAAACTCATCTTC. Protein product: CACDSLPSLLGDTNTDKLIF.

This clone showed up just a few times. A far larger clone is off by one base, so a read error is likely. Different DNA sequences within this sample yield the same CDR3. The chain couples TRDV2 to TRDJ1, with 9 bases aligning to TRDD3. The CDR3 runs to 18 residues. The germline V gene has CDR1 GEAIGNYY and CDR2 EKD. Trimming took 3 bases from V and 0 from J; bases not matched to a gene: 13. The CDR3 bases are TGTGCCTGTGACTCGTTACTGGGGGACACAAGTTACACCGATAAACTCATCTTT. Amino acids: CACDSLLGDTSYTDKLIF.

This clone appeared a few times. This likely stems from a read error, as it lies one base from a far larger clone. Other DNA sequences within the sample encode an identical CDR3. This chain uses TRDV2 with TRDJ1; 9 bases agree with TRDD3. Looked up from germline, CDR1 is GEAIGNYY and CDR2 is EKD. With 3 bases clipped from V and 0 bases from J, the junction kept 10 bases outside the gene matches. CDR3 length equals 17 residues. DNA of the CDR3: TGTGCCTGTGACCCCCTACTGGGGGAACCCTACACCGATAAACTCATCTTT. Translated: CACDPLLGEPYTDKLIF.

Points on this clone: With only one base between it and a far larger clone, this is likely a read error. Other DNA sequences from this sample encode an identical CDR3 as well. The V gene is TRDV2, the J gene TRDJ1; unclear D gene. The germline CDR1 and CDR2 sequences are GEAIGNYY and EKD. Trimming took 3 bases from V and 0 from J, leaving 16 bases between them. The CDR3 sequence is 16 residues long. CDR3 DNA sequence: TGTGCCTGTGACCTCGTACCTGGCTCGAACACCGATAAACTCATCTTT. Amino acids: CACDLVPGSNTDKLIF.

This clone was seen more than once but under ten times. TCRdb assigns this DNA the protein of a much larger clone, which departs from its translation at residue 12; this likely reflects a read error, and the protein shown comes from translating the DNA. This chain uses TRDV2 with TRDJ1; 11 bases are shared with TRDD3. CDR1 GEAIGNYY and CDR2 EKD come from the germline V gene. The V segment lost 0 bases and the J segment 1 base; nucleotides outside the gene matches: 9. The CDR3 runs to 18 residues. CDR3 loop: CACDTVGGGYACTDKLIF. The DNA for the CDR3 is TGTGCCTGTGACACCGTTGGTGGGGGATACGCGTGCACCGATAAACTCATCTTT.

This clone is classed as medium-sized. Other nucleotide sequences in the sample specify the same CDR3. The rearrangement links TRDV2 to TRDJ1; D not resolved. The length of the CDR3 is 15 residues. Germline CDR1 reads GEAIGNYY; CDR2 reads EKD. The V and J ends lost 0 bases and 5 bases respectively, with 15 bases between them. The CDR3 DNA follows: TGTGCCTGTGACACCGTAAAGTCTAAAGGGGATAAACTCATCTTT. The encoded protein is CACDTVKSKGDKLIF.

This clone was seen only a few times. The chain combines TRDV2 with TRDJ1, with 11 bases identical to TRDD3. The CDR3 consists of 16 residues. Germline CDR1 is GEAIGNYY and CDR2 is EKD. With 2 bases clipped from V and 1 base from J, the junction kept 5 bases outside the gene matches. CDR3 DNA: TGTGCCTGTGACAGGCTGGGGGATACCCCCACCGATAAACTCATCTTT. Translating it yields CACDRLGDTPTDKLIF.

This clone was seen only a few times. A much larger clone lies a single base off, so this may be a read error. This sample also contains other DNA sequences that code for the same CDR3. The chain recombines TRDV2 with TRDJ1; 7 bases agree with TRDD3. The V and J ends lost 3 bases and 1 base, in that order; junction bases with no gene match: 16. This CDR3 region has 18 residues. Per germline, CDR1 GEAIGNYY and CDR2 EKD. The CDR3, as DNA: TGTGCCTGTGACCCAGTACTGGGGAATACGCAGACCACCGATAAACTCATCTTT. Protein product: CACDPVLGNTQTTDKLIF.

V gene TRDV2 combines with J gene TRDJ1; 13 nucleotides match TRDD3. The CDR3 has 20 residues. The V and J ends lost 3 bases and 7 bases, in that order; junction bases with no gene match: 22. From germline, CDR1 is GEAIGNYY and CDR2 EKD. CDR3 sequence (DNA): TGTGCCTGTGACGACCTATTACTGGGGGATACGCGCCCTTCAGGTGGTAAACTCATCTTT. This sequence encodes CACDDLLLGDTRPSGGKLIF.

A remark on this clone: A far bigger clonotype differs at one base, so this is likely a read error. Within the sample, other DNA sequences also encode this same CDR3. The chain uses TRDV2 and TRDJ1; D ambiguous. Germline assignment: CDR1 GEAIGNYY and CDR2 EKD. This CDR3 region has 14 residues. Between the trimmed V and J ends, which lost 4 bases and 0 bases, there was a span of 11 bases. Written as DNA, the CDR3 is TGTGCCTGTGATACCGCGGGGTACACCGATAAACTCATCTTT. It yields the protein CACDTAGYTDKLIF.